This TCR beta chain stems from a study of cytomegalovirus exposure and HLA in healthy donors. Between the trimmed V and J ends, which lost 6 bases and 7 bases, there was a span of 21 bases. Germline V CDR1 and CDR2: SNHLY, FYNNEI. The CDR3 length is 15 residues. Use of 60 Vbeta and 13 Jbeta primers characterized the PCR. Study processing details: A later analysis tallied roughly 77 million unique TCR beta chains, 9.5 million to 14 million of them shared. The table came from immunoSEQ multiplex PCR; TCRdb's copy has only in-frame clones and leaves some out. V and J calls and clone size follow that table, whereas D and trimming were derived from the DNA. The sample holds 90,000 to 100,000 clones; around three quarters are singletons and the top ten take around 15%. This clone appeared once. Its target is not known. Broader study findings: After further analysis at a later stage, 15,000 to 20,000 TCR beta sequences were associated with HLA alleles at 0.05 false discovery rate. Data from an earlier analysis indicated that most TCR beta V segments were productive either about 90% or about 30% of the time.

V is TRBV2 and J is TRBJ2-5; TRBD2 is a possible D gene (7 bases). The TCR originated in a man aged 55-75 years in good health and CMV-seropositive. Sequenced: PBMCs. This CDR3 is CASRGGRLTRGTQYF. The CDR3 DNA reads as TGTGCCAGCAGGGGGGGGCGCTTAACTAGGGGGACCCAGTACTTC.